One and the same sample provided the 18 T cell receptor beta chains below, sequenced in a study of T-cell reconstitution after alpha-beta-depleted transplantation in children. The TCRbeta library incorporated unique molecular identifiers. TCRdb reprocessed the PCR reads with MiXCR, giving one entry per CDR3 protein. The sample lists approximately 980,000 distinct CDR3 sequences, about 29% occurring once. This sample comprised PBMCs, mostly from graft donor cells, obtained 360 days after TCRalphabeta/CD19-depleted stem cell transplant. The receptor source for this set is a boy younger than two who had a stem cell transplant for SCID, so the T cells may come from the graft donor.

In this sample, this clonotype turned up a few times. The chain couples TRBV12-5 to TRBJ2-1; 7 positions match TRBD2. Germline-derived CDR1 and CDR2 are LGHNT and FRNRAP. The CDR3 loop spans 17 amino acids. J gave up 4 bases and V 0 bases, and 9 bases lay outside the gene matches. DNA for the CDR3: TGTGCTAGTGGTTTGGTACGTGGGACTATGGAATACAATGAGCAGTTCTTC. It encodes CASGLVRGTMEYNEQFF.

Only a few counts were recorded for this clonotype. The chain uses TRBV5-1 and TRBJ1-3; D gene unclear. This CDR3 has 14 residues. The germline V gene encodes CDR1 SGHRS and CDR2 YFSETQ. Between the trimmed V and J ends, which lost 4 bases and 5 bases, there was a span of 13 bases. CDR3 nucleotides: TGCGCCAGCAGCCCCCTTCCGGATCGAAACACCATATATTTT. Amino acid sequence: CASSPLPDRNTIYF.

A remark on this clonotype: The junction does not match germline at one end; this may be a read error. The rearrangement joins TRBV29-1 to TRBJ1-2; D not certain. This CDR3 contains 8 residues. Germline CDR1 is SQVTM and CDR2 is ANQGSEA. As DNA, the CDR3 is TGCAGCGTTGAAGATCTCGCCTTC. Translating gives CSVEDLAF.

This clonotype showed up just once. The V gene is TRBV4-1, the J gene TRBJ1-5; D gene uncertain. Germline V gene data show CDR1 as MGHRA and CDR2 as YSYEKL. The CDR3 has 15 residues. The V end was cut by 4 bases, the J end by 4 bases, with 14 bases between. CDR3 sequence: CASSPGEQFNQPQHF. The CDR3 region has the DNA TGCGCCAGCAGCCCCGGAGAACAGTTTAATCAGCCCCAGCATTTT.

The chain employs TRBV5-1 and TRBJ1-1, with unresolved D. Germline CDR1 and CDR2: SGHRS and YFSETQ. The CDR3 has 14 amino acids. V gave up 2 bases and J gave up 11 bases, with 19 bases separating them. Written as DNA, the CDR3 is TGCGCCAGCAGCTTCGAAGGGCCCCAACTTGATGCTTTCTTT. Amino acids: CASSFEGPQLDAFF. Full variable domain (remainder filled in from reference TRBV5-1 and TRBJ1-1): KAGVTQTPRYLIKTRGQQVTLSCSPISGHRSVSWYQQTPGQGLQFLFEYFSETQRNKGNFPGRFSGRQFSNSRSEMNVSTLELGDSALYLCASSFEGPQLDAFFGQGTRLTVV.

This clonotype has a handful of counts. The V call is TRBV12-3 or TRBV12-4, the J call TRBJ2-7; D gene unclear. The CDR3 is 12 amino acids. Trimming took 2 bases from V and 4 from J, leaving 6 bases between them. CDR3 sequence reads: CASSLRQYEQYF. The CDR3, as DNA: TGTGCCAGCAGTTTAAGGCAGTACGAGCAGTACTTC.

This clonotype was picked up many times. The chain has TRBV5-1 and TRBJ2-1; D unresolved. The CDR3 spans 13 residues. V lost 0 bases to trimming and J lost 4 bases, with 5 bases between them. Germline V gene data show CDR1 as SGHRS and CDR2 as YFSETQ. This CDR3 is CASSLDGYNEQFF. CDR3 bases: TGCGCCAGCAGCTTGGACGGATACAATGAGCAGTTCTTC.

The chain carries TRBV20-1 and TRBJ2-3; D might be TRBD1 or TRBD2, each matching 5 bases. CDR1 and CDR2 (germline): DFQATT, SNEGSKA (reference sequence). Trimming took off 0 bases at V and 6 bases at J, with 19 bases between the two ends. The CDR3 is 16 amino acids. The CDR3 DNA reads as TGCAGTGCTAGAGATCTAAGGGGACGCAGTTCGGATACGCAGTATTTT. Its protein product is CSARDLRGRSSDTQYF.

There are a few counts of this clonotype. The chain employs TRBV28 and TRBJ1-2, with D possibly matching TRBD1 (5 bases). The germline CDR1 and CDR2 sequences are MDHEN and SYDVKM. The CDR3 sequence is 15 residues long. V lost 7 bases, J lost 8 bases, and 23 bases lay in between. The CDR3 DNA reads TGTGCCAGCACCTGGACAAAGGGAACGTATGGAGGCTACACCTTC. Translated, it gives CASTWTKGTYGGYTF.

The gene calls are TRBV5-1 and TRBJ1-5; no clear D gene. The CDR3 spans 18 residues. Deletions cut 9 bases from V and 2 bases from J, with 27 bases between. Germline-derived CDR1 and CDR2 are SGHRS and YFSETQ. The CDR3 DNA reads as TGCGCCACCATCACTCGGGTGGCAGATCTTATAGGCAATCAGCCCCAGCATTTT. Translated: CATITRVADLIGNQPQHF.

This clonotype appeared a few times. The CDR3 spells CSALLQGVNTEAFF. The CDR3 DNA is TGCAGTGCTCTCTTACAGGGGGTGAACACTGAAGCTTTCTTT. The rearrangement uses TRBV20-1 and TRBJ1-1; 8 bases align to TRBD1. The CDR3 runs to 14 residues. With 5 bases clipped from V and 0 bases from J, the junction kept 5 bases outside the gene matches. The germline V gene has CDR1 DFQATT and CDR2 SNEGSKA (reference sequence).

In regard to this clonotype: A much larger clone lies a single base off, so this may be a read error. The chain carries TRBV27 and TRBJ2-1; possibly TRBD2 for D (6 bases). V was pared by 5 bases and J by 8 bases, with 16 bases between. The CDR3 sequence is 14 residues long. Looked up from germline, CDR1 is MNHEY and CDR2 is SMNVEV (reference sequence). The DNA for the CDR3 is TGTGCCAGCAGTCCCGGACTAATTCGGCATGAGCAGTTCTTC. Translating gives CASSPGLIRHEQFF.

This clonotype has just a few counts. The V and J genes are TRBV27 and TRBJ2-5; D unclear. The CDR3 length is 14 residues. Germline V gives CDR1 MNHEY, CDR2 SMNVEV (reference sequence). Between the trimmed V and J ends, which lost 3 bases and 5 bases, there was a span of 13 bases. Written as DNA, the CDR3 is TGTGCCAGCAGTTTTAGTCGTCGGCTGGAGACCCAGTACTTC. This codes for CASSFSRRLETQYF.

V is TRBV12-3 or TRBV12-4 and J is TRBJ2-5; a weak D match, TRBD1 (6 bases). This CDR3 has 12 residues. V was trimmed by 5 bases and J by 9 bases, leaving 13 bases between them. CDR3 loop: CASSTQGSPQYF. The CDR3 bases are TGTGCCAGCAGTACACAGGGATCCCCCCAGTACTTC.

In its sample, this clonotype was seen a few times. V usage is TRBV12-3 or TRBV12-4 and J usage is TRBJ2-2; TRBD1 agrees at 11 bases. CDR3 length: 15 residues. After removal of 4 bases from V and 7 bases from J, the junction contained 5 bases not matched to a gene. The CDR3 sequence: CASSSGQGAGGELFF. DNA of the CDR3: TGTGCCAGCAGTTCCGGACAGGGGGCTGGCGGGGAGCTGTTTTTT.

This sequence joins TRBV20-1 and TRBJ2-5; D ambiguous. Between the trimmed V and J ends, which lost 1 base and 5 bases, there was a span of 14 bases. This CDR3 comprises 14 residues. Germline values: CDR1 DFQATT, CDR2 SNEGSKA (reference sequence). The CDR3 here is CSARVGHPGETQYF. DNA for the CDR3: TGCAGTGCTAGAGTCGGGCACCCTGGCGAGACCCAGTACTTC.

Here the CDR3 DNA reads TGTGCCAGCAGTGGGACTAGCGGGGGGGCCGGGTACCACAATGAGCAGTTCTTC. It yields the protein CASSGTSGGAGYHNEQFF. This chain connects TRBV2 to TRBJ2-1, with 15 bases aligning to TRBD2. CDR1 and CDR2 from the germline V gene are SNHLY and FYNNEI. The CDR3 runs 18 residues. Germline trimming cut 4 bases from V and 5 bases from J; bases unmatched to any gene: 9.

This rearrangement joins TRBV4-2 to TRBJ2-7, with D perhaps matching TRBD1 (5 bases). Trimming pared 4 bases from V and 3 bases from J, leaving 13 bases between. Germline V gives CDR1 LGHNA, CDR2 YNFKEQ. This CDR3 is built from 14 residues. CDR3 region: CASSPARTFYEQYF. CDR3 in DNA: TGTGCCAGCAGCCCGGCTCGGACATTCTACGAGCAGTACTTC.